Described below is a single T cell receptor (beta chain) sequence and its context. The data belong to a study of beta chain features in type 1 diabetes. As every portion of the isolated RNA was reverse transcribed, the sequencing read expressed TCRB transcripts. The read count averaged around 3.6 million across naive, central memory and regulatory T cell samples. Here immunoSEQ multiplex PCR was the method, and the copy in TCRdb shows in-frame clones only, minus some. The sample lists under 250,000 clones; 12% to 15% were seen once. V dropped 7 bases and J dropped 9 bases, with 16 bases sitting between them. Per the germline V gene, CDR1 is MNHEY and CDR2 is SVGAGI. This CDR3 is 13 amino acids long.

The clonotype originates from a woman between 40 and 50 years old in good health. The chain combines TRBV6-5 with TRBJ2-1; D possibly corresponds to TRBD2 (6 bases). Material for sequencing was naive CD4+ T cells from blood. The CDR3 is CASTTGTSVEQFF. CDR3 DNA sequence: TGTGCCAGCACCACGGGGACTTCCGTTGAGCAGTTCTTC.